A selection of T cell receptor beta chains follows, all from one sample in a study of regulatory T cells in long-lasting Graves disease. In TCRdb, the multiplex PCR reads were re-called with MiXCR into one record per CDR3 protein. The sample has about 460,000 distinct CDR3 sequences, 14% seen once. These same records also appear under a second study, on T cells in Graves' hyperthyroidism and ophthalmopathy.

Sequences were derived from peripheral blood mononuclear cells (PBMCs), sampled at new diagnosis, from a patient treated with antithyroid drugs. These receptors were taken from a woman aged 50 to 65 with Graves disease. Both conserved end residues are part of each CDR3. A D gene is named only where the DNA matches it firmly. Rows may omit the clone size; those that give it use once, few, many or a size class.

size	length	D	J	V	DNA	CDR3
.	14	.	TRBJ2-5	TRBV6-1	TGTGCCAGCAGCTTGACACCACTACAAGAGACCCAGTACTTC	CASSLTPLQETQYF
.	14	.	TRBJ1-2	TRBV28	TGTGCCAGCAGTTTGGACGTGGGGAACTATGGCTACACCTTC	CASSLDVGNYGYTF
few	18	TRBD1	TRBJ2-4	TRBV7-9	TGTGCCAGCAGCTTAGGATCAGGGACAGCCGAAGCCAAAAACATTCAGTACTTC	CASSLGSGTAEAKNIQYF
.	13	.	TRBJ2-1	TRBV4-1	TGCGCCGGCAGCCAACCTGCGGGGAGAGAGCAGTTCTTC	CAGSQPAGREQFF
many	14	TRBD2	TRBJ2-5	TRBV5-1	TGCGCCAGCAGCCCCGGAAAGGGAGGGGAGACCCAGTACTTC	CASSPGKGGETQYF
.	15	TRBD2	TRBJ2-1	TRBV6-1	TGTGCCAGCAGCGGCGAGTCTAGCGGGACAGTTGAGCAGTTCTTC	CASSGESSGTVEQFF
.	17	.	TRBJ2-2	TRBV10-3	TGTGCCATCAGTCCTAACCCGGGGCAGGGAAACACCGGGGAGCTGTTTTTT	CAISPNPGQGNTGELFF
.	14	.	TRBJ1-2	TRBV28	TGTGCCAGCAGTTTGGGCCCGGCGGTCTATGGCTACACCTTC	CASSLGPAVYGYTF
many	13	TRBD2	TRBJ2-3	TRBV28	TGTGCCAGCAGTTTACTAGCGGGGGGCACGCAGTATTTT	CASSLLAGGTQYF
few	14	.	TRBJ2-7	TRBV11-2	TGTGCCAGCAGCTATCGCCCACCTATATACGAGCAGTACTTC	CASSYRPPIYEQYF
many	12	.	TRBJ2-1	TRBV27	TGTGCCAGCAGTTTCCCCGGGAATGAGCAGTTCTTC	CASSFPGNEQFF
many	13	.	TRBJ1-1	TRBV3-1	TGTGCCAGCAGCCAAGTCGAGGGCACTGAAGCTTTCTTT	CASSQVEGTEAFF
few	15	.	TRBJ1-4	TRBV6-1	TGTGCCAGCAGGACCCGGGGAGGGGCTAATGAAAAACTGTTTTTT	CASRTRGGANEKLFF
many	15	.	TRBJ2-7	TRBV6-2/TRBV6-3	TGTGCCAGCACCCGAGTCGGGGGGCTGCGATACGAGCAGTACTTC	CASTRVGGLRYEQYF
.	15	.	TRBJ1-2	TRBV29-1	TGCAGCGTTGCGGCCGGGGGCGGAACGCCCTATGGCTACACCTTC	CSVAAGGGTPYGYTF
.	17	TRBD1	TRBJ1-6	TRBV5-6	TGTGCCAGCAGCTCCCGGGACAGGGCCTCCTATAATTCACCCCTCCACTTT	CASSSRDRASYNSPLHF
many	18	.	TRBJ1-5	TRBV7-2	TGTGCCAGCAGCTTATTACCGACGGTGGGCTATAGCAATCAGCCCCAGCATTTT	CASSLLPTVGYSNQPQHF
many	13	.	TRBJ1-2	TRBV29-1	TGCAGCGCGACAGTTTCGGAAAACTATGGCTACACCTTC	CSATVSENYGYTF
many	16	.	TRBJ2-7	TRBV11-2	TGTGCCAGCAGCCGCACCAGGACGCAGAGCTCCTACGAGCAGTACTTC	CASSRTRTQSSYEQYF
many	11	.	TRBJ2-7	TRBV5-8	TGTGCCAGCAGTTTAATAGGGGAGCAGTACTTC	CASSLIGEQYF
many	14	.	TRBJ2-7	TRBV3-1	TGTGCCAGCAGCCAAGCGGGCAGGGACTACGAGCAGTACTTC	CASSQAGRDYEQYF
few	15	TRBD1	TRBJ1-1	TRBV11-2	TGTGCCAGCAGCCAACCTACAGGGGTAAACACTGAAGCTTTCTTT	CASSQPTGVNTEAFF
.	15	TRBD2	TRBJ2-1	TRBV5-5	TGTGCCGGCAGCGGCGGGACTAGCGGGATGAATGAGCAGTTCTTC	CAGSGGTSGMNEQFF
few	11	.	TRBJ2-7	TRBV28	TGTGCCAGCACCACCATCTCCCAGCAGTACTTC	CASTTISQQYF
many	15	.	TRBJ1-5	TRBV6-1	TGTGCCAGCAACCCGGACAGAGCCAGCAATCAGCCCCAGCATTTT	CASNPDRASNQPQHF
many	13	.	TRBJ2-3	TRBV2	TGTGCCAGCAGTGATGCGCAGCTTGATACGCAGTATTTT	CASSDAQLDTQYF
.	15	.	TRBJ1-2	TRBV7-9	TGTGCCAGCAGCTTAGCGGGGGGACCTAACTATGGCTGCACCTTC	CASSLAGGPNYGCTF
many	16	TRBD2	TRBJ2-7	TRBV7-9	TGTGCCAGCAGCTTGGTCCGACTAGCGGGATCGTACGAGCAGTACTTC	CASSLVRLAGSYEQYF
.	15	.	TRBJ2-5	TRBV4-2	TGTGCCAGCAGCCAAGGGGACTTGACTCAGGAGACCCAGTACTTC	CASSQGDLTQETQYF
many	14	TRBD1	TRBJ2-2	TRBV28	TGTGCCAGCTTCGGGACAGCGAACACCGGGGAGCTGTTTTTT	CASFGTANTGELFF
.	15	TRBD1	TRBJ2-1	TRBV3-1	TGTGCCAGCAGCCAAGCCCACCGACAGGGGAATGAGCAGTTCTTC	CASSQAHRQGNEQFF
.	16	TRBD2	TRBJ2-4	TRBV5-4	TGTGCCAGCAGCTCCTCCCCCCAGCGGGAGTTAAACATTCAGTACTTC	CASSSSPQRELNIQYF
few	15	.	TRBJ1-2	TRBV6-1	TGTGCCAGCACCCCTTCGGCAGCCGAGTTCTATGGCTACACCTTC	CASTPSAAEFYGYTF